Each of the 13 T cell receptor beta chains below was sequenced from the same sample in a study of radiotherapy plus CTLA-4 blockade in lung cancer. TCRdb's copy holds only in-frame clones and misses some; the assay was immunoSEQ multiplex PCR. The table shows 60,000 to 70,000 clones, with around three quarters occurring only once. The sequenced sample was peripheral blood, obtained from a patient treated with radiotherapy plus ipilimumab. The receptors shown here come from a human donor with non-small cell lung cancer who had a complete response to radiotherapy plus ipilimumab.

The chain joins TRBV7-2 to TRBJ2-1, with TRBD2 as a possible D gene (6 bases). V lost 4 bases, J lost 0 bases, and 16 bases lay in between. The CDR3 spans 17 residues. The germline gives CDR1 SGHTA, CDR2 FQGNSA. The CDR3 sequence is CASSSVGHGSSYNEQFF. The CDR3 bases are TGTGCCAGCAGCTCCGTGGGTCACGGGAGCTCCTACAATGAGCAGTTCTTC.

The chain recombines TRBV25-1 with TRBJ2-5; D possibly corresponds to TRBD1 (6 bases). The germline gives CDR1 MGHDK, CDR2 SYGVNS. The CDR3 consists of 16 residues. V lost 0 bases to trimming and J lost 2 bases, with 13 bases between them. The CDR3 spells CASSEYRGGQQETQYF. In DNA, the CDR3 is TGTGCCAGCAGTGAATACCGAGGGGGTCAGCAAGAGACCCAGTACTTC.

The chain links TRBV10-1 to TRBJ2-3, with 10 positions matching TRBD2. Unmatched junction bases numbered 5, after V lost 4 bases and J lost 1 base. The CDR3 totals 16 residues. CDR1 WNHNN and CDR2 SYGVQD come from the germline V gene (reference sequence). The CDR3 DNA is TGCGCCAGCAGTGGCGGTCTAGCGGGGGGCACAGATACGCAGTATTTT. Its translation: CASSGGLAGGTDTQYF.

The chain carries TRBV29-1 and TRBJ2-7; D remains unclear. Trimming left V 4 bases short and J 4 bases short, with 14 bases between. Germline V CDR1 and CDR2: SQVTM, ANQGSEA. There are 13 residues in the CDR3. CDR3 coding DNA: TGCAGCGTTGTAGGGTACGAACTTTACGAGCAGTACTTC. Amino acids: CSVVGYELYEQYF.

This clone appeared a few times. The rearrangement joins TRBV11-2 to TRBJ1-4, with D perhaps TRBD1 (5 bases). Germline V gene lookup returns CDR1 SGHAT and CDR2 FQNNGV. Between the trimmed V and J ends, which lost 8 bases and 4 bases, there was a span of 17 bases. CDR3 size: 15 residues. CDR3 protein: CASSSLTAINEKLFF. The CDR3 nucleotides read TGTGCCAGCTCCTCCCTGACAGCAATTAATGAAAAACTGTTTTTT.

This clone was observed a handful of times. This chain connects TRBV7-9 to TRBJ1-5; weak D call: TRBD1 (5 bases). The CDR3 runs 14 residues. Looked up from germline, CDR1 is SEHNR and CDR2 is FQNEAQ (reference sequence). Deletions cut 0 bases from V and 2 bases from J, with 5 bases between. The CDR3 DNA follows: TGTGCCAGCAGCTTAGCGGGGGGCAATCAGCCCCAGCATTTT. Protein sequence: CASSLAGGNQPQHF.

This clone was found once. V usage is TRBV6-1 and J usage is TRBJ1-5, with D uncertain. V dropped 1 base and J dropped 2 bases, with 9 bases sitting between them. The CDR3 runs 15 residues. CDR1 is MNHNS, CDR2 SASEGT, per germline. The CDR3 loop is CASSEDRIGNQPQHF. The DNA for the CDR3 is TGTGCCAGCAGTGAAGACAGAATAGGCAATCAGCCCCAGCATTTT.

Remarks on this clone: An end of the junction does not agree with germline; a read error may underlie this. CDR3 protein: CASSLEGSGSPSETQYF. In nucleotides, the CDR3 is TGTGCTAGCAGCTTAGAAGGTAGCGGGAGTCCTTCAGAGACCCAGTACTTC. The chain employs TRBV7-7 and TRBJ2-5; 9 bases are shared with TRBD2. The germline V gene has CDR1 SSHAT and CDR2 FNYEAQ (reference sequence). The CDR3 sequence is 17 residues long. The whole variable domain, filled in from reference TRBV7-7 and TRBJ2-5, reads GAGVSQSPRYKVTKRGQDVTLRCDPISSHATLYWYQQALGQGPEFLTYFNYEAQPDKSGLPSDRFSAERPEGSISTLTIQRTEQRDSAMYRCASSLEGSGSPSETQYFGPGTRLLVL.

The rearrangement joins TRBV10-3 to TRBJ1-5; 7 bases match TRBD1. CDR3 length equals 17 residues. CDR1 and CDR2 (germline): ENHRY, SYGVKD. The trim removed 3 bases at V and 0 bases at J, leaving 8 bases unmatched. Written as DNA, the CDR3 is TGTGCCATCAGTGAAGGACAGGTTGACGTTAGCAATCAGCCCCAGCATTTT. Protein: CAISEGQVDVSNQPQHF.

The J gene is TRBJ2-3, the V gene TRBV6-1, with TRBD1 matching over 9 bases. The ends lost 6 bases at V and 6 bases at J; junction bases unmatched: 4. Germline V gene sequence: CDR1 MNHNS, CDR2 SASEGT. The CDR3 has 13 amino acids. The CDR3 loop is CASSGDRDDTQYF. As DNA, the CDR3 is TGTGCCAGCAGCGGGGACAGGGACGATACGCAGTATTTT.

The CDR3 loop is CAISEVRGGANYGYTF. CDR3 nucleotides: TGTGCCATCAGTGAAGTCAGGGGAGGGGCTAACTATGGCTACACCTTC. The chain is built from TRBV10-3 and TRBJ1-2; perhaps TRBD1 as D (6 bases). Looked up from germline, CDR1 is ENHRY and CDR2 is SYGVKD. This CDR3 has 16 residues. Trimming removed 3 bases from V and 0 bases from J, with 14 bases in between.

This clone has more than one count but fewer than ten. The J gene is TRBJ2-7, the V gene TRBV4-2; the D gene is possibly TRBD1 (6 bases). CDR1 and CDR2 from the germline V gene are LGHNA and YNFKEQ. This CDR3 has 15 residues. The V gene lost 4 bases and the J gene lost 0 bases, with 13 bases spanning the gap. CDR3 nucleotides: TGTGCCAGCAGCCCTGTGACAGGACTCTCCTACGAGCAGTACTTC. Translating it yields CASSPVTGLSYEQYF.

V gene TRBV11-3 combines with J gene TRBJ2-3, with D uncertain. V lost 2 bases and J 0 bases, leaving 6 bases between the germline ends. The V gene's germline CDR1 is SGHNT and CDR2 YENEEA. This CDR3 has 14 residues. The CDR3 bases are TGTGCCAGCAGCTTACCTTTCAGCACAGATACGCAGTATTTT. Its translation is CASSLPFSTDTQYF. Full variable domain (outside the CDR3, taken from reference TRBV11-3 and TRBJ2-3): EAGVVQSPRYKIIEKKQPVAFWCNPISGHNTLYWYLQNLGQGPELLIRYENEEAVDDSQLPKDRFSAERLKGVDSTLKIQPAELGDSAVYLCASSLPFSTDTQYFGPGTRLTVL.